This T cell receptor beta chain was sequenced during a study of blood T cell repertoires in COVID-19. The CDR3 loop spans 15 amino acids. Germline CDR1 and CDR2: SGHAT and FQNNGV. V was trimmed by 6 bases and J by 3 bases, leaving 14 bases between them. Repertoires were generated with immunoSEQ multiplex PCR, while TCRdb's copy carries only in-frame clones and drops some. The sample yields hundreds of thousands of clones, 80% to 90% seen once. The clonotype originates from a man aged 35 to 55 with acute or convalescent COVID-19. The rearrangement joins TRBV11-2 to TRBJ1-4; tentative D call: TRBD1 (5 bases). Sequenced sample: peripheral blood. The CDR3 DNA is TGTGCCAGCAGTCTAGGCGGGGGTTCTAATGAAAAACTGTTTTTT. It yields the protein CASSLGGGSNEKLFF.